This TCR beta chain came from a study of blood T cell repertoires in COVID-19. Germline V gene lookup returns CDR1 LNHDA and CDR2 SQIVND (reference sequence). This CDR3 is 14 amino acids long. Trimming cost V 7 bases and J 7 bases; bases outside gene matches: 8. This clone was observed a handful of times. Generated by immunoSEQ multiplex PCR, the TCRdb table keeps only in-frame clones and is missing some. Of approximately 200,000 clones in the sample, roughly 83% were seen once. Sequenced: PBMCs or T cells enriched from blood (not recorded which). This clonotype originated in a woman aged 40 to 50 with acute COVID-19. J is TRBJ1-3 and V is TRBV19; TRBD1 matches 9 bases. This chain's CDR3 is CASIQDRGSNTIYF. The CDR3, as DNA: TGTGCCAGTATTCAGGACAGGGGAAGCAACACCATATATTTT.